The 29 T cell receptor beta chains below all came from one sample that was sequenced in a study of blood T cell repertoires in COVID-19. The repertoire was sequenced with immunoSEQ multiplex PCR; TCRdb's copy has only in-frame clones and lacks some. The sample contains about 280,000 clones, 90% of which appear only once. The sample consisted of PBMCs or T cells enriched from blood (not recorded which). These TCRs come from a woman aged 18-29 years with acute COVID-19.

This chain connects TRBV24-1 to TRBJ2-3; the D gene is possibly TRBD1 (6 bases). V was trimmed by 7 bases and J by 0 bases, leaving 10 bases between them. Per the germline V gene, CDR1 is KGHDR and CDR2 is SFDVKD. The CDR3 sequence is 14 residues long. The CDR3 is CATRGGSSTDTQYF. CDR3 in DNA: TGTGCCACCAGAGGGGGTTCTAGCACAGATACGCAGTATTTT.

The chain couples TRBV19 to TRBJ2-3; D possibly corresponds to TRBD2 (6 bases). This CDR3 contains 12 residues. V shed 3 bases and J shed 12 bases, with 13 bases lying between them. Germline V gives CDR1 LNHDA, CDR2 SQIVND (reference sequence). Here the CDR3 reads CASSIGEAAQYF. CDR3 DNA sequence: TGTGCCAGTAGTATTGGGGAGGCAGCACAGTATTTT.

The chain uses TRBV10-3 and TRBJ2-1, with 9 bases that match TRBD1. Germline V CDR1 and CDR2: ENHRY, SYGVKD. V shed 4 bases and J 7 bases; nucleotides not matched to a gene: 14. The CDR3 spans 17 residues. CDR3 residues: CAISVVPPGQGRNEQFF. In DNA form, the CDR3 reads TGTGCCATCAGTGTCGTCCCCCCGGGACAGGGTAGGAATGAGCAGTTCTTC.

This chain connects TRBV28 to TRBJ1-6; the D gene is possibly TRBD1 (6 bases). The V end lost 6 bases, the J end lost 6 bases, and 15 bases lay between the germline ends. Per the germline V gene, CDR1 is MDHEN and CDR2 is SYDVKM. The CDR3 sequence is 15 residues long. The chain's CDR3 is CASRSSQGSNSPLHF. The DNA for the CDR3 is TGTGCCAGCAGGAGCTCACAGGGAAGTAATTCACCCCTCCACTTT.

The CDR3: CASSLAGRTNQETQYF. The CDR3 DNA reads TGTGCCAGCAGCTTAGCGGGCAGGACAAACCAAGAGACCCAGTACTTC. The rearrangement uses TRBV7-2 and TRBJ2-5; D possibly corresponds to TRBD1 (5 bases). The CDR3 consists of 16 residues. V was cut by 0 bases and J by 0 bases, with 11 bases left in between. The germline V gene encodes CDR1 SGHTA and CDR2 FQGNSA.

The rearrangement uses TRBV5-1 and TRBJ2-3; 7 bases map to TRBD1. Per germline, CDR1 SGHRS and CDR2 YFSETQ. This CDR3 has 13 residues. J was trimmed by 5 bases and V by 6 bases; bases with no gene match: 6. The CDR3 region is CASTFPGGDTQYF. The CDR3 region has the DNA TGCGCCAGCACATTCCCAGGGGGAGATACGCAGTATTTT.

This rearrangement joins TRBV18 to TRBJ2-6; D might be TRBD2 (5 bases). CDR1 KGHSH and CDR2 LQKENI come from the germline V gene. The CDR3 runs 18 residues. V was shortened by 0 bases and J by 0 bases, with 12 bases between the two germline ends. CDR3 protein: CASSPPGGLASGANVLTF. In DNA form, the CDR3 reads TGTGCCAGCTCACCACCGGGTGGGCTAGCCTCTGGGGCCAACGTCCTGACTTTC.

The CDR3 DNA reads as TGTGCCAGCAGCCGCGACAGGGCCCTCGGGGGCTACACCTTC. Protein product: CASSRDRALGGYTF. This rearrangement joins TRBV6-2 or TRBV6-3 to TRBJ1-2; 7 bases line up with TRBD1. Trimming cost V 6 bases and J 8 bases; bases outside gene matches: 12. The V gene's germline CDR1 is MNHEY and CDR2 SVGEGT. CDR3 length equals 14 residues.

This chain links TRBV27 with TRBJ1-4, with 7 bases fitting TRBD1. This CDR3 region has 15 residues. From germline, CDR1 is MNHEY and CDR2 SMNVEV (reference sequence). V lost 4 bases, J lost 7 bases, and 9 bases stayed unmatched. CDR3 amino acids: CASSSYRGGGEKLFF. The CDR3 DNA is TGTGCCAGCAGTTCCTACAGGGGTGGGGGTGAAAAACTGTTTTTT.

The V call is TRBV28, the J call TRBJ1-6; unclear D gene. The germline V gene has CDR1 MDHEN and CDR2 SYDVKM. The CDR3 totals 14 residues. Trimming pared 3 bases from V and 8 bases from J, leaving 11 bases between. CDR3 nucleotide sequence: TGTGCCAGCAGTTTGGTGGGGAGGGATTCACCCCTCCACTTT. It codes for CASSLVGRDSPLHF.

CDR3 in amino acids: CASIRTGGRGYTF. In nucleotides, the CDR3 is TGTGCCAGTATTCGGACGGGTGGGAGAGGCTACACCTTC. The chain is built from TRBV19 and TRBJ1-2; D unclear. This CDR3 has 13 residues. Germline V gene lookup returns CDR1 LNHDA and CDR2 SQIVND (reference sequence). V gave up 7 bases and J gave up 8 bases, with 17 bases separating them. Full variable domain (missing parts from reference TRBV19 and TRBJ1-2): DGGITQSPKYLFRKEGQNVTLSCEQNLNHDAMYWYRQDPGQGLRLIYYSQIVNDFQKGDIAEGYSVSREKKESFPLTVTSAQKNPTAFYLCASIRTGGRGYTFGSGTRLTVV.

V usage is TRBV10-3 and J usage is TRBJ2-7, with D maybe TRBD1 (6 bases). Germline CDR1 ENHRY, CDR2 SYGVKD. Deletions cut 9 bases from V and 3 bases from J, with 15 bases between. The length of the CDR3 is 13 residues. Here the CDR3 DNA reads TGTGCCATGAGTCCGGGACAAAGCTACGAGCAGTACTTC. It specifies CAMSPGQSYEQYF.

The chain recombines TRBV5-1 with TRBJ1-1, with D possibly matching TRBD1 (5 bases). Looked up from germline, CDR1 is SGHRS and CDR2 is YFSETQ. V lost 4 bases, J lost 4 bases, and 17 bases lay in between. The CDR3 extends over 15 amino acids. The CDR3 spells CASSPGRGGSTEAFF. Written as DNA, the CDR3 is TGCGCCAGCAGCCCGGGACGGGGAGGGAGCACTGAAGCTTTCTTT. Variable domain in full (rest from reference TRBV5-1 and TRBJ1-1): KAGVTQTPRYLIKTRGQQVTLSCSPISGHRSVSWYQQTPGQGLQFLFEYFSETQRNKGNFPGRFSGRQFSNSRSEMNVSTLELGDSALYLCASSPGRGGSTEAFFGQGTRLTVV.

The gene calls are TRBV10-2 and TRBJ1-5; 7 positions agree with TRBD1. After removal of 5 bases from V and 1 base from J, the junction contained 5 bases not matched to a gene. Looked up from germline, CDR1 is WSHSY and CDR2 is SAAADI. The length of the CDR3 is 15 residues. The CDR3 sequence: CASSFSGGSNQPQHF. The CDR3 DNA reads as TGCGCCAGCAGTTTTTCAGGGGGAAGCAATCAGCCCCAGCATTTT.

This chain's CDR3 is CASSPSGTSGRSYEQYF. CDR3 DNA: TGTGCCAGCAGCCCGTCCGGGACTAGCGGGAGGAGCTACGAGCAGTACTTC. The chain employs TRBV5-4 and TRBJ2-7, with 15 bases matching TRBD2. The CDR3 is 17 residues long. Germline CDR1 reads SGHNT; CDR2 reads YYREEE (reference sequence). V lost 4 bases to trimming and J lost 3 bases; unmatched junction nucleotides: 8.

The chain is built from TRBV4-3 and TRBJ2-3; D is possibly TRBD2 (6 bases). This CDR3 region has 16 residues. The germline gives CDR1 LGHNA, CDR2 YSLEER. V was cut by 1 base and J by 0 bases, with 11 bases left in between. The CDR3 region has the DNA TGCGCCAGCAGCCAAGTTATAAGCGGGAGCACAGATACGCAGTATTTT. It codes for CASSQVISGSTDTQYF.

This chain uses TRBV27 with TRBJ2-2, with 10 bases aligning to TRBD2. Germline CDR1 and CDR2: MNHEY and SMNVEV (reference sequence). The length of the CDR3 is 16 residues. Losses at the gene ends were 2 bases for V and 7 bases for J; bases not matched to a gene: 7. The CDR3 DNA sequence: TGTGCCAGCAGTTTAGCTTGGGCTAGCGGGAGCGGGGAGCTGTTTTTT. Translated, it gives CASSLAWASGSGELFF.

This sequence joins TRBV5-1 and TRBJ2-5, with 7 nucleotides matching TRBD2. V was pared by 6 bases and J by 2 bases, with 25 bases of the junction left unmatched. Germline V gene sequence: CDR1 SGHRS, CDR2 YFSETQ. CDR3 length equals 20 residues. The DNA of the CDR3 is TGCGCCAGCACCCTGGGAGGGCTAGCAGAGTTTAGATTTTCACAAGAGACCCAGTACTTC. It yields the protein CASTLGGLAEFRFSQETQYF.

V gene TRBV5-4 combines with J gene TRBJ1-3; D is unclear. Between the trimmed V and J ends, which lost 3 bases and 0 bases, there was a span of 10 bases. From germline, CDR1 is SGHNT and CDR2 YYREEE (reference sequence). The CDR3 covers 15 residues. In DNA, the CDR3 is TGTGCCAGCAGCTCCGGATCGGGCTCTGGAAACACCATATATTTT. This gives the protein CASSSGSGSGNTIYF.

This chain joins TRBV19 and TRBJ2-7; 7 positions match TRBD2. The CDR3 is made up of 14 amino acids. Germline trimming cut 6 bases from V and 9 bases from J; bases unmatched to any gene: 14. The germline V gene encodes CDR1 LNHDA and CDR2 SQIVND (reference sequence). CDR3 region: CASSQGAGTTRQYF. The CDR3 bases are TGTGCCAGTAGCCAGGGAGCCGGGACTACGCGGCAGTACTTC.

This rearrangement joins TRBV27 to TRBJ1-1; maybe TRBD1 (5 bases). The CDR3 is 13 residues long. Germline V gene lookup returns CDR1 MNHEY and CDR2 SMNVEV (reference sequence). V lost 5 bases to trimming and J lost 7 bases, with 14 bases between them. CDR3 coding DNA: TGTGCCAGCAGTGTCGGACATGATCATGAAGCTTTCTTT. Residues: CASSVGHDHEAFF.

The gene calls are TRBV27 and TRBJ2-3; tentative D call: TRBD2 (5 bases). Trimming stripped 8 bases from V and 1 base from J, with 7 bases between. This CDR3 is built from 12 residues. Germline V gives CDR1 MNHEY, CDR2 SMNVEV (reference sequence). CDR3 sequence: CASFGGTDTQYF. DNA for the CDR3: TGTGCCAGCTTCGGGGGCACAGATACGCAGTATTTT.

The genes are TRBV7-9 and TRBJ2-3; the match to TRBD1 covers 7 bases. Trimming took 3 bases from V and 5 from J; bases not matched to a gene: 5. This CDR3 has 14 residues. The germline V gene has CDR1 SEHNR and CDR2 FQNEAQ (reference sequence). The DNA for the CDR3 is TGTGCCAGCAGCTTGATTAGGGGGCGAGATACGCAGTATTTT. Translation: CASSLIRGRDTQYF. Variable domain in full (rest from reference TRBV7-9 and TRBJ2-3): DTGVSQNPRHKITKRGQNVTFRCDPISEHNRLYWYRQTLGQGPEFLTYFQNEAQLEKSRLLSDRFSAERPKGSFSTLEIQRTEQGDSAMYLCASSLIRGRDTQYFGPGTRLTVL.

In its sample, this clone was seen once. CDR3 coding DNA: TGTGCCAGCAGTAGGACAGGGGACGGCAATCAGCCCCAGCATTTT. Translation: CASSRTGDGNQPQHF. The rearrangement joins TRBV7-9 to TRBJ1-5; 9 nucleotides agree with TRBD1. Germline V gene data show CDR1 as SEHNR and CDR2 as FQNEAQ (reference sequence). There are 15 residues in the CDR3. Trimming cost V 6 bases and J 2 bases; bases outside gene matches: 5.

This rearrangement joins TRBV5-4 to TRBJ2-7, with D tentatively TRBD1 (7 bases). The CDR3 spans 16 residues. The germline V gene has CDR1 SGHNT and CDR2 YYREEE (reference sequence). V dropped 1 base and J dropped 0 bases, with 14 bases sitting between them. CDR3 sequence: CASSLTRQGGSYEQYF. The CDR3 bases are TGTGCCAGCAGCTTGACTAGACAGGGAGGCTCCTACGAGCAGTACTTC.

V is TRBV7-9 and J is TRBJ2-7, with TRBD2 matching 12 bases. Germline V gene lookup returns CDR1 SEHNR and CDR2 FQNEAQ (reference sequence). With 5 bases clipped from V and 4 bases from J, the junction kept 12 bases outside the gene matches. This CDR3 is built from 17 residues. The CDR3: CASSGNPSGRAQYEQYF. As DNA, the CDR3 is TGTGCCAGCAGCGGAAACCCTAGCGGGAGGGCTCAATACGAGCAGTACTTC.

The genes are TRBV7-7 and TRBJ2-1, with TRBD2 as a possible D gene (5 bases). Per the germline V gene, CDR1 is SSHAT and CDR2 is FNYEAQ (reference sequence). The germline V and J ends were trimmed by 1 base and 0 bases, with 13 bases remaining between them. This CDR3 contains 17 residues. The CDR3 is CASSLGAGKSSYNEQFF. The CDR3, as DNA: TGTGCCAGCAGCTTAGGGGCCGGGAAGAGCTCCTACAATGAGCAGTTCTTC.

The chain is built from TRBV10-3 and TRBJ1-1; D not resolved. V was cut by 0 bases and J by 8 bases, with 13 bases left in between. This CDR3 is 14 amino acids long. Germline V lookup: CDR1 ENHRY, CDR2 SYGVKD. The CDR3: CAISESGGKGEAFF. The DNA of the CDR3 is TGTGCCATCAGTGAGTCGGGCGGGAAGGGCGAAGCTTTCTTT.

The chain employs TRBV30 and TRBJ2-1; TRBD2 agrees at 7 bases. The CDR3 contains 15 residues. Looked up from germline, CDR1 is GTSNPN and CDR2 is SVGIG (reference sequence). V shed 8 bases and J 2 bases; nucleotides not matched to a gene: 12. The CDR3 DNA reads TGTGCCCTCACTACGCGGGAGAACCCCTACAATGAGCAGTTCTTC. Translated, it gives CALTTRENPYNEQFF.